Listed here are 17 T cell receptor beta chains from one sample, sequenced in a study of spatial heterogeneity in lung cancer. The time point was: sample taken at primary tumor resection. Material for sequencing was whole RNA from tumor, nontumor lung or frozen PBMC, left unsorted. TCRdb fed the 5' RACE reads into MiXCR, producing one record per CDR3 protein. The repertoire holds a few thousand distinct CDR3 sequences, with under 40% as singletons. The starting material was PBMCs, obtained at surgery. Receptors originate from a male donor with early-stage non-small cell lung cancer.

This clonotype was counted between two and nine times. This chain links TRBV28 with TRBJ2-7; no firm D call. Germline V gene data show CDR1 as MDHEN and CDR2 as SYDVKM. Trimming cost V 5 bases and J 1 base, with 3 bases left between them. The length of the CDR3 is 11 residues. In DNA form, the CDR3 reads TGTGCCAGCAGTCAATCCTACGAGCAGTACTTC. Its translation is CASSQSYEQYF.

The V and J genes are TRBV10-3 and TRBJ2-2; tentative D call: TRBD1 (5 bases). The germline V gene has CDR1 ENHRY and CDR2 SYGVKD. V gave up 3 bases and J gave up 1 base, with 9 bases separating them. CDR3 size: 15 residues. The CDR3 DNA follows: TGTGCCATCAGTGATCAGGGCCAGAACACCGGGGAGCTGTTTTTT. This codes for CAISDQGQNTGELFF.

This chain uses TRBV7-9 with TRBJ2-5, with 9 positions matching TRBD1. J was trimmed by 3 bases and V by 5 bases; bases with no gene match: 13. This CDR3 region has 17 residues. Germline CDR1 SEHNR, CDR2 FQNEAQ (reference sequence). The DNA for the CDR3 is TGTGCCAGCAGCGACGGACAGGGGTCGATTAAGAAAGAGACCCAGTACTTC. Translating gives CASSDGQGSIKKETQYF.

The chain links TRBV20-1 to TRBJ1-1, with unresolved D. V lost 6 bases, J lost 0 bases, and 5 bases lay in between. Germline CDR1 and CDR2: DFQATT and SNEGSKA (reference sequence). The CDR3 runs to 11 residues. CDR3 DNA sequence: TGCAGTGCCCCCATGAACACTGAAGCTTTCTTT. Protein sequence: CSAPMNTEAFF.

This chain joins TRBV3-1 and TRBJ2-1; D uncertain. Germline loops: CDR1 LGHDT, CDR2 YNNKEL (reference sequence). This CDR3 has 15 amino acids. The V and J ends lost 1 base and 4 bases respectively, with 11 bases between them. In DNA, the CDR3 is TGTGCCAGCAGCCAAGGAGTATATACATACAATGAGCAGTTCTTC. Protein: CASSQGVYTYNEQFF.

This clonotype occurred many times. The chain recombines TRBV21-1 with TRBJ2-7; the table's D call, TRBD1, was not checked against the DNA. TRBV21-1 is labeled a pseudogene. The CDR3 loop spans 15 amino acids. The chain's CDR3 is CVLLGPGTSSYEQYF. The CDR3 DNA reads TGTGTCCTTCTGGGGCCAGGGACCAGCTCCTACGAGCAGTACTTC.

This clonotype showed up just a few times. The chain is built from TRBV11-3 and TRBJ2-1; 9 bases are a match to TRBD2. The CDR3 totals 19 residues. The trim removed 1 base at V and 8 bases at J, leaving 18 bases unmatched. Germline lookup yields CDR1 SGHNT and CDR2 YENEEA. The CDR3 region is CASSLGPPLGSGRGDEQFF. The CDR3 DNA reads as TGTGCCAGCAGCTTAGGGCCCCCGCTGGGTAGCGGGAGAGGGGATGAGCAGTTCTTC.

This clonotype was counted ten times or more. The genes are TRBV27 and TRBJ2-7, with a possible D match to TRBD1 (6 bases). The CDR3 covers 15 residues. Germline V gene lookup returns CDR1 MNHEY and CDR2 SMNVEV (reference sequence). The V end lost 10 bases, the J end lost 2 bases, and 21 bases lay between the germline ends. CDR3 sequence: CATAQMDSVTYEQYF. Written as DNA, the CDR3 is TGTGCCACCGCGCAGATGGACAGCGTAACCTACGAGCAGTACTTC.

A note on this clonotype: One end of the junction fails to match germline, which may point to a read error. The chain combines TRBV10-2 with TRBJ2-5; TRBD1 is a possible D gene (6 bases). CDR3 length equals 13 residues. Germline V gene lookup returns CDR1 WSHSY and CDR2 SAAADI. The CDR3 nucleotides are TGCGCCAGCAGTTCGACAGGACAAGAGACCCTGTACTTC. Protein: CASSSTGQETLYF.

This clonotype is categorized as medium-sized. The CDR3 here is CASSPITGVEQYF. CDR3 nucleotide sequence: TGTGCCAGCAGTCCCATAACAGGGGTCGAGCAGTACTTC. The V and J genes are TRBV12-3 or TRBV12-4 and TRBJ2-7, with 7 bases identical to TRBD1. V was pared by 5 bases and J by 6 bases, with 7 bases of the junction left unmatched. CDR3 size: 13 residues.

In this sample, this clonotype turned up once. The CDR3 sequence is CASSLRRPGQMNYGYTF. DNA of the CDR3: TGTGCCAGCAGCTTAAGGCGACCGGGACAGATGAACTATGGCTACACCTTC. V is TRBV7-8 and J is TRBJ1-2; 7 nucleotides line up with TRBD1. This CDR3 spans 17 amino acids. The J segment lost 2 bases and the V segment lost 2 bases, leaving 11 bases of the junction unmatched. The germline V gene has CDR1 SGHVS and CDR2 FQNEAQ. The variable domain in full, with the rest retrieved from reference TRBV7-8 and TRBJ1-2, is GAGVSQSPRYKVAKRGQDVALRCDPISGHVSLFWYQQALGQGPEFLTYFQNEAQLDKSGLPSDRFFAERPEGSVSTLKIQRTQQEDSAVYLCASSLRRPGQMNYGYTFGSGTRLTVV.

This chain uses TRBV5-1 with TRBJ2-5, with 11 bases identical to TRBD2. Germline V gene lookup returns CDR1 SGHRS and CDR2 YFSETQ. Trimming cost V 0 bases and J 1 base; bases outside gene matches: 2. The CDR3 is 16 residues long. The CDR3 is CASSLGLAGFQETQYF. The DNA for the CDR3 is TGCGCCAGCAGCTTGGGACTAGCGGGATTCCAAGAGACCCAGTACTTC. The full variable domain, in which reference TRBV5-1 and TRBJ2-5 provide the parts outside the CDR3, is KAGVTQTPRYLIKTRGQQVTLSCSPISGHRSVSWYQQTPGQGLQFLFEYFSETQRNKGNFPGRFSGRQFSNSRSEMNVSTLELGDSALYLCASSLGLAGFQETQYFGPGTRLLVL.

Only a few counts were recorded for this clonotype. The rearrangement uses TRBV6-2 or TRBV6-3 and TRBJ2-1, with a weak D call TRBD1 (6 bases). The germline V gene encodes CDR1 MNHEY and CDR2 SVGEGT. CDR3 length: 16 amino acids. With 4 bases removed from V and 4 bases from J, the gap between germline ends came to 17 bases. This chain's CDR3 is CASSSLDLQGYNEQFF. The CDR3 DNA reads as TGTGCCAGCAGTTCCCTTGACTTACAGGGTTACAATGAGCAGTTCTTC.

This clonotype was seen just once. The chain combines TRBV5-1 with TRBJ2-2; tentative D call: TRBD2 (6 bases). The CDR3 consists of 16 residues. V gave up 4 bases and J gave up 2 bases, with 15 bases separating them. Germline CDR1 reads SGHRS; CDR2 reads YFSETQ. CDR3 coding DNA: TGCGCCAGCAGCCACGCGGGACGGACAAACACCGGGGAGCTGTTTTTT. Its protein is CASSHAGRTNTGELFF.

The chain combines TRBV29-1 with TRBJ1-3, with D unclear. Germline V gives CDR1 SQVTM, CDR2 ANQGSEA. Trimming took off 6 bases at V and 4 bases at J, with 7 bases between the two ends. The CDR3 is 11 residues long. The CDR3 protein is CSVPRGNTIYF. Here the CDR3 DNA reads TGCAGCGTCCCCCGGGGAAACACCATATATTTT.

This clonotype is large within its sample. The chain employs TRBV6-4 and TRBJ2-3; D uncertain. The CDR3 has 13 residues. The ends were cut back, 6 bases at V and 2 bases at J, with 9 bases in the middle. CDR1 and CDR2 (germline): MRHNA, SNTAGT. CDR3 DNA sequence: TGTGCCAGCAGCGAGACGGTCACAGATACGCAGTATTTT. Residues: CASSETVTDTQYF.

Relative to its sample, this clonotype is medium-sized. The V and J genes are TRBV27 and TRBJ2-3; TRBD2 aligns across 12 bases. Germline-derived CDR1 and CDR2 are MNHEY and SMNVEV (reference sequence). The CDR3 sequence is 18 residues long. V dropped 4 bases and J dropped 4; count of bases not matched to a gene: 12. The CDR3 DNA follows: TGTGCCAGCAGTTCCCGACGACTAGCGGGAGACGTCCCAGATACGCAGTATTTT. Residues: CASSSRRLAGDVPDTQYF.